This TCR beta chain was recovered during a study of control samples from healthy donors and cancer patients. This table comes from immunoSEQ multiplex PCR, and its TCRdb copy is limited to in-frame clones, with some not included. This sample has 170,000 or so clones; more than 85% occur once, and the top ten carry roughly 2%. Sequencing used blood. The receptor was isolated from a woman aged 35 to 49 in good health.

CDR3 sequence reads: CASSHLNAAFF. DNA for the CDR3: TGTGCCAGCAGCCACCTAAATGCAGCTTTCTTT. The genes are TRBV6-5 and TRBJ1-1; no reliable D call. The CDR3 consists of 11 residues. Germline V gene lookup returns CDR1 MNHEY and CDR2 SVGAGI. V lost 6 bases and J 10 bases, leaving 12 bases between the germline ends.